The rows below give T cell receptor beta chains drawn from one sample of a study of brain T cells in children with intractable seizures. TCRdb keeps only in-frame clones here, not all; method: immunoSEQ multiplex PCR. The profile shows a few hundred thousand clones, 93% of them singletons. The sequencing here drew on peripheral blood, taken around 5 months after surgery. These receptors were collected from a boy less than two years old with tuberous sclerosis and intractable seizures. The conserved cysteine and the conserved F or W are not part of the CDR3 here. Expanded clones are given a class, and other clones once, few, many or no size at all.

clone size: .; CDR3 length: 12; J gene: TRBJ2-1; V gene: TRBV2; CDR3 protein: ASSDRLEVNEQF
clone size: .; CDR3 length: 12; J gene: TRBJ2-2; V gene: TRBV2; CDR3 protein: ASSGQGLSGELF
clone size: once; CDR3 length: 14; J gene: TRBJ1-2; V gene: TRBV10-3; CDR3 protein: AISESYQRKGYGYT
clone size: .; CDR3 length: 11; J gene: TRBJ2-3; V gene: TRBV6-1; CDR3 protein: ASSERGGDTQY
clone size: .; CDR3 length: 12; J gene: TRBJ2-5; V gene: TRBV7-9; CDR3 protein: ASSHRQGTETQY
clone size: once; CDR3 length: 14; J gene: TRBJ1-1; V gene: TRBV5-1; CDR3 protein: ASSLQGLSGNTEAF
clone size: .; CDR3 length: 11; J gene: TRBJ1-6; V gene: TRBV2; CDR3 protein: ASRGAYNSPLH
clone size: .; CDR3 length: 12; J gene: TRBJ2-3; V gene: TRBV24-1; CDR3 protein: ATSPRTLSDTQY
clone size: .; CDR3 length: 9; J gene: TRBJ2-5; V gene: TRBV20-1; CDR3 protein: SARDRGPQY
clone size: .; CDR3 length: 11; J gene: TRBJ1-2; V gene: TRBV11-2; CDR3 protein: ASSPHPGGGYT
clone size: .; CDR3 length: 13; J gene: TRBJ1-1; V gene: TRBV4-2; CDR3 protein: ASSPRRGLGVEAF
clone size: .; CDR3 length: 13; J gene: TRBJ2-2; V gene: TRBV19; CDR3 protein: ASSMTSGNAGELF
clone size: .; CDR3 length: 17; J gene: TRBJ2-7; V gene: TRBV19; CDR3 protein: ASSKAPPGLAGVTYEQY
clone size: .; CDR3 length: 11; J gene: TRBJ1-2; V gene: TRBV9; CDR3 protein: ASSVEQGVGYT
clone size: .; CDR3 length: 10; J gene: TRBJ1-2; V gene: TRBV12-3/TRBV12-4; CDR3 protein: ASSATGYGYT
clone size: .; CDR3 length: 8; J gene: TRBJ2-5; V gene: TRBV12-3/TRBV12-4; CDR3 protein: ASMGETQY
clone size: .; CDR3 length: 10; J gene: TRBJ2-1; V gene: TRBV30; CDR3 protein: AWSVEGYEQF
clone size: .; CDR3 length: 10; J gene: TRBJ1-2; V gene: TRBV12-3/TRBV12-4; CDR3 protein: ASSLGTFGYT
clone size: once; CDR3 length: 12; J gene: TRBJ2-1; V gene: TRBV9; CDR3 protein: ASSAQGPYNEQF
clone size: .; CDR3 length: 10; J gene: TRBJ2-5; V gene: TRBV30; CDR3 protein: AWMAGQETQY
clone size: few; CDR3 length: 11; J gene: TRBJ1-5; V gene: TRBV5-1; CDR3 protein: ASSLAGDQPQH
clone size: .; CDR3 length: 11; J gene: TRBJ2-7; V gene: TRBV7-9; CDR3 protein: ASSPRRGGEQY
clone size: .; CDR3 length: 11; J gene: TRBJ2-7; V gene: TRBV29-1; CDR3 protein: SVTSGSSYEQY
clone size: few; CDR3 length: 10; J gene: TRBJ1-1; V gene: TRBV21-1; CDR3 protein: ASRIVPTEAF
clone size: .; CDR3 length: 11; J gene: TRBJ1-1; V gene: TRBV7-6; CDR3 protein: ASSGLRDTEAF
clone size: .; CDR3 length: 15; J gene: TRBJ1-1; V gene: TRBV30; CDR3 protein: AWSVSLVWGQASEAF
clone size: .; CDR3 length: 12; J gene: TRBJ2-2; V gene: TRBV29-1; CDR3 protein: SVAEIAGGERLF
clone size: .; CDR3 length: 10; J gene: TRBJ1-1; V gene: TRBV3-1/TRBV3-2; CDR3 protein: ASSQEGTEAF
clone size: .; CDR3 length: 14; J gene: TRBJ1-2; V gene: TRBV7-2; CDR3 protein: ASSIRPGRANYGYT
clone size: .; CDR3 length: 8; J gene: TRBJ1-6; V gene: TRBV11-2; CDR3 protein: AIDPVPLH
clone size: .; CDR3 length: 12; J gene: TRBJ2-1; V gene: TRBV6-2/TRBV6-3; CDR3 protein: ASSYSTSVNEQF
clone size: .; CDR3 length: 12; J gene: TRBJ2-7; V gene: TRBV2; CDR3 protein: ASSGEGVSYEQY
clone size: .; CDR3 length: 10; J gene: TRBJ2-7; V gene: TRBV7-9; CDR3 protein: ASSPDRGEQY
clone size: .; CDR3 length: 15; J gene: TRBJ2-2; V gene: TRBV30; CDR3 protein: AWSLRQGTVNTGELF
clone size: .; CDR3 length: 12; J gene: TRBJ1-2; V gene: TRBV3-1/TRBV3-2; CDR3 protein: ASSQGRQGGGYT
clone size: .; CDR3 length: 15; J gene: TRBJ1-1; V gene: TRBV5-6; CDR3 protein: ASSFKIRDTMNTEAF
clone size: .; CDR3 length: 13; J gene: TRBJ2-1; V gene: TRBV5-8; CDR3 protein: ASSRSLAVYNEQF
clone size: .; CDR3 length: 11; J gene: TRBJ1-2; V gene: TRBV7-2; CDR3 protein: ASSLGGFFGYT
clone size: .; CDR3 length: 14; J gene: TRBJ2-5; V gene: TRBV13; CDR3 protein: ASSFGSGGLQETQY
clone size: once; CDR3 length: 13; J gene: TRBJ1-2; V gene: TRBV6-6; CDR3 protein: ASSYPSGQGYGYT
clone size: .; CDR3 length: 15; J gene: TRBJ2-3; V gene: TRBV5-1; CDR3 protein: ASSLGGTSGTVNTQY
clone size: few; CDR3 length: 9; J gene: TRBJ2-7; V gene: TRBV11-3; CDR3 protein: ASSLAYEQY
clone size: .; CDR3 length: 12; J gene: TRBJ2-3; V gene: TRBV19; CDR3 protein: ASSIGLARDTQY
clone size: .; CDR3 length: 9; J gene: TRBJ2-7; V gene: TRBV14; CDR3 protein: ASSLAQEQY